This TCR beta chain was profiled in a study of shared clonotypes between healthy human individuals (dated by TCRdb to 2020 to 2021). Study-wide context: The cohort comprised a couple of women and a few men aged 18 to 49 years. For each donor, CD4 naive and CD4 memory were each run on three plates, CD8 naive on two plates, and CD8 memory on one plate. The study deeply sequenced blood TCR repertoires of five healthy adults to estimate repertoire size and the extent of clonotype sharing between individuals. To increase sequencing depth and limit assay-specific biases, TCR repertoire library preparation and sequencing were carried out by different laboratories using diverse techniques. Between about 0.94 and 10 billion PBMCs per donor were obtained by leukapheresis. What the work shows at the level of the full study, not this receptor alone: Based on pairwise subsampling, the degree of clonotype sharing among donors was expected to be affected by sequencing depth. Clonotypes shared by all four sorted-subset donors showed higher generation probabilities than non-shared clonotypes. The small number of donors limited the genetic and exposure-history diversity represented. Naive subsets generally had larger estimated clonotype richness than memory subsets. Incomplete sequencing was indicated by rarefaction of sorted-subset datasets, despite the large sequencing depth. Sampling was restricted to blood, and TCR repertoires in tissues likely differ from the TCR repertoires found in blood. Across a few donors, roughly 5.4% of naive CD4, 3% to 4% of naive CD8, 2.3% of memory CD4, and about 0.4% of memory CD8 clonotypes were shared.

The donors were healthy, HIV-negative adults who had no recently reported acute infections or vaccinations. Every donor was a Caucasian adult living in Nashville, Tennessee, USA. CD4+ T cells were enriched by magnetic negative selection, after which naive cells were positively selected on CD45RA and the negative fraction was taken as the memory subset. Blood was obtained by leukapheresis, after which PBMCs were separated by Ficoll-Histopaque density gradient centrifugation and cryopreserved in liquid nitrogen vapor phase. Analytical flow cytometry was used to check the purity and quantity of each magnetically sorted T cell population. Genomic DNA was isolated from every sorted fraction and measured by UV absorbance on a Nanodrop 2000c. The germline V gene specifies MNHNS as CDR1 and SASEGT as CDR2. At the junction V is shortened by 7 bases and J by 0 bases, with 13 bases in between. Spanning cysteine to phenylalanine, the CDR3 consists of 15 amino acids. The read is trimmed to its CDR3 DNA, 45 bases read in frame from base 1.

Using the deep immunoSEQ assay, TCR CDR3 regions were amplified from genomic DNA by multiplex PCR. Genomic DNA extracted from each cell subset was distributed evenly over all wells of several immunoSEQ 96-well plates, and each plate served as one replicate. For sorted subsets, roughly 200 ng of genomic DNA, equivalent to some 30,000 T cell genomes, went into each replicate PCR. The purified libraries were quantified using a Qubit 3.0 fluorometer, sized with a Bioanalyzer 2100, and then quantified again using the KAPA Library Quantification kit. Every immunoSEQ 96-well plate was sequenced on a separate single-read 150-cycle Illumina NextSeq 550 flow cell. For the original study's pipeline: Because the immunoSEQ output included only junctional sequences and no quality scores, the filtering could not be the same as the filtering used for full-length reads. To assign V/J genes and CDR3, sequences were annotated using PyIR, a Python wrapper for IgBLAST v1.9, with IMGT germline references. Reads with weak V/J assignments (E-value above 1e-6), missing CDR3, stop codons, out-of-frame junctions, or ambiguous translated residues were removed. V3J clonotypes were defined as sequences sharing the same inferred V gene, J gene, and CDR3 amino acid sequence. To compute the percentage overlap between repertoires, the number of shared unique clonotypes was divided by the size of the smaller repertoire. Three approaches were used to assess repertoire richness: RTK rarefaction, the Chao1 estimator, and Recon v2.1 estimates of unobserved clonotypes. For all TCRbeta clonotypes obtained by the gDNA method from several donors, generation probabilities were computed with OLGA. TCRdb retrieved this table from immuneACCESS and kept in-frame rearrangements only. Not all clones are present; in checked studies, unresolved V genes account for under half, and no reason is known for the remainder. V, J and clone size reflect that table, while D and trimming were determined from the DNA. Here the sample has under 1,900,000 clones; 98% occur a single time. 0.36% of the sample is in the top ten clones.

With respect to this clone: Its antigen remains unidentified. No qualities accompany the bases; no much larger clone lies one base away.

This clonotype was sampled from a young man in good health. Source material: naive CD4+ T cells sorted from blood. Explained via the paper, the cell subset or site label denotes: CD45RA+ positively selected. This receptor chain uses TRBV6-1 and TRBJ1-5; the D gene identity is not certain. The CDR3 region: CASILTDYSNQPQHF. The DNA sequence is as follows: TGTGCCAGCATCCTGACCGATTATAGCAATCAGCCCCAGCATTTT.